The 28 T cell receptor beta chains listed next were all sequenced from one sample in a study of T cells in Graves' hyperthyroidism and ophthalmopathy. Amplification of TCR beta CDR3 regions used RNA as the template. With the HTBI primer set, the TCR CDR3 went through a first round of RT-PCR. A single record per CDR3 protein comes from TCRdb applying MiXCR to the multiplex PCR reads. The sample contains about 350,000 distinct CDR3 sequences, 15% to 20% of which appear only once. Sequenced sample: blood. These receptors came from a woman aged 40 to 50 with Graves' ophthalmopathy.

This chain links TRBV5-1 with TRBJ1-1; D may be TRBD1 (5 bases). This CDR3 is built from 15 residues. V was trimmed by 0 bases and J by 1 base, leaving 10 bases between them. Looked up from germline, CDR1 is SGHRS and CDR2 is YFSETQ. This CDR3 reads CASSLGDTGNTEAFF. The CDR3 DNA sequence: TGCGCCAGCAGCTTGGGGGATACAGGGAACACTGAAGCTTTCTTT. Full variable domain (outside the CDR3, taken from reference TRBV5-1 and TRBJ1-1): KAGVTQTPRYLIKTRGQQVTLSCSPISGHRSVSWYQQTPGQGLQFLFEYFSETQRNKGNFPGRFSGRQFSNSRSEMNVSTLELGDSALYLCASSLGDTGNTEAFFGQGTRLTVV.

The sample holds many counts of this clonotype. The V and J genes are TRBV28 and TRBJ2-7; the D gene is possibly TRBD2 (6 bases). The length of the CDR3 is 15 residues. V lost 6 bases and J lost 1, with 16 bases in between. Per germline, CDR1 MDHEN and CDR2 SYDVKM. CDR3 bases: TGTGCCAGCAGGGCCAAGGAGGGAGGTTCCTACGAGCAGTACTTC. This codes for CASRAKEGGSYEQYF.

This clonotype was seen repeatedly, ten times or more. The gene calls are TRBV30 and TRBJ2-7; 7 bases align to TRBD2. The CDR3 is 15 residues long. Trimming cost V 0 bases and J 1 base; bases outside gene matches: 6. In germline, CDR1 is GTSNPN, CDR2 SVGIG (reference sequence). CDR3 in amino acids: CAWSVGLGGSYEQYF. DNA of the CDR3: TGTGCCTGGAGTGTAGGGCTGGGAGGGTCCTACGAGCAGTACTTC.

There are many counts of this clonotype. The V gene is TRBV27, the J gene TRBJ2-5; unclear D gene. The CDR3 consists of 10 residues. Germline assignment: CDR1 MNHEY and CDR2 SMNVEV (reference sequence). Between the trimmed V and J ends, which lost 8 bases and 5 bases, there was a span of 6 bases. This chain's CDR3 is CASARETQYF. The CDR3 DNA reads TGTGCCAGCGCTCGGGAGACCCAGTACTTC.

This clonotype was counted at least ten times. V usage is TRBV7-8 and J usage is TRBJ2-7; D remains ambiguous. CDR3 size: 16 residues. V shed 5 bases and J shed 2 bases, with 19 bases lying between them. Germline CDR1 and CDR2: SGHVS and FQNEAQ. The CDR3 DNA follows: TGTGCCAGCAGCCCCCGGAGCCAGGTCGGACCCTACGAGCAGTACTTC. Amino acids: CASSPRSQVGPYEQYF.

This clonotype was seen a handful of times. The chain recombines TRBV6-5 with TRBJ2-2; no clear D gene. Germline-derived CDR1 and CDR2 are MNHEY and SVGAGI. This CDR3 contains 15 residues. With 0 bases removed from V and 1 base from J, the gap between germline ends came to 6 bases. The CDR3 DNA sequence: TGTGCCAGCAGTTACTCCGCACTGAACACCGGGGAGCTGTTTTTT. It specifies CASSYSALNTGELFF.

This clonotype came up a few times. This chain joins TRBV24-1 and TRBJ2-5; 9 bases align to TRBD2. The CDR3 contains 15 residues. CDR1 and CDR2 (germline): KGHDR, SFDVKD. V trimming: 5 bases; J trimming: 5 bases; junction bases outside the gene matches: 8. Here the CDR3 DNA reads TGTGCCACCAGTGCCGGGACTAGCTTCGGGGAGACCCAGTACTTC. Its translation: CATSAGTSFGETQYF.

This clonotype was counted many times. The rearrangement joins TRBV6-1 to TRBJ1-1, with TRBD1 matching over 8 bases. This CDR3 has 15 residues. Unmatched junction bases numbered 5, after V lost 0 bases and J lost 5 bases. Per the germline V gene, CDR1 is MNHNS and CDR2 is SASEGT. This chain's CDR3 is CASSEAGQVLTEAFF. The CDR3 DNA reads TGTGCCAGCAGTGAAGCGGGACAGGTATTAACTGAAGCTTTCTTT.

This clonotype was seen many times. The genes are TRBV7-2 and TRBJ2-7, with 10 bases matching TRBD2. Losses at the gene ends were 4 bases for V and 3 bases for J; bases not matched to a gene: 3. CDR1 and CDR2 (germline): SGHTA, FQGNSA. The CDR3 consists of 14 residues. In DNA, the CDR3 is TGTGCCAGCAGCTCCTGGACTAGCGGCTACGAGCAGTACTTC. Amino acids: CASSSWTSGYEQYF.

This clonotype came up many times. V usage is TRBV28 and J usage is TRBJ1-1; D remains unclear. The germline V gene encodes CDR1 MDHEN and CDR2 SYDVKM. This CDR3 has 13 amino acids. V lost 2 bases and J lost 5, with 9 bases in between. CDR3 sequence (DNA): TGTGCCAGCAGTTTACCCAAATCTACTGAAGCTTTCTTT. It is translated as CASSLPKSTEAFF.

This clonotype was found many times. The chain carries TRBV19 and TRBJ1-5; D gene uncertain. The germline CDR1 and CDR2 sequences are LNHDA and SQIVND (reference sequence). V dropped 5 bases and J dropped 3 bases, with 8 bases sitting between them. The length of the CDR3 is 13 residues. The DNA for the CDR3 is TGTGCCAGTAGTTACGGAGACAATCAGCCCCAGCATTTT. It yields the protein CASSYGDNQPQHF.

This clonotype was counted at least ten times. Written as DNA, the CDR3 is TGTGCCTGGAGTCTGGGGGGTCCTGACTCTGGAAACACCATATATTTT. This codes for CAWSLGGPDSGNTIYF. This chain links TRBV30 with TRBJ1-3; D is possibly TRBD1 (5 bases). This CDR3 region has 16 residues. V lost 2 bases, J lost 0 bases, and 14 bases lay in between. Germline-derived CDR1 and CDR2 are GTSNPN and SVGIG (reference sequence).

The chain couples TRBV18 to TRBJ1-2; D might be TRBD1 (5 bases). CDR3 length equals 14 residues. Germline CDR1 and CDR2: KGHSH and LQKENI. V shed 4 bases and J shed 4 bases, with 13 bases lying between them. The CDR3 DNA is TGTGCCAGCTCACTTGGGACGGAACCCTATGGCTACACCTTC. Encoded protein: CASSLGTEPYGYTF.

This chain joins TRBV27 and TRBJ2-5; D call uncertain. Per germline, CDR1 MNHEY and CDR2 SMNVEV (reference sequence). With 5 bases removed from V and 0 bases from J, the gap between germline ends came to 13 bases. This CDR3 comprises 15 residues. The DNA for the CDR3 is TGTGCCAGCAGTCCCGGCCGAGACTACCAAGAGACCCAGTACTTC. It is translated as CASSPGRDYQETQYF.

This clonotype was observed at least ten times. The V call is TRBV5-1, the J call TRBJ2-2; D ambiguous. The V gene's germline CDR1 is SGHRS and CDR2 YFSETQ. V was clipped by 0 bases and J by 7 bases, with 4 bases between them. The CDR3 length is 12 residues. Here the CDR3 DNA reads TGCGCCAGCAGCTTGGAACTCGGGGAGCTGTTTTTT. Protein product: CASSLELGELFF.

At least ten counts were recorded for this clonotype. The rearrangement links TRBV28 to TRBJ2-7; 8 bases map to TRBD2. Germline V CDR1 and CDR2: MDHEN, SYDVKM. This CDR3 is 15 amino acids long. Trimming cost V 5 bases and J 2 bases; bases outside gene matches: 8. CDR3 region: CASSPTGGVPYEQYF. CDR3 in DNA: TGTGCCAGCAGTCCGACGGGGGGGGTGCCCTACGAGCAGTACTTC.

There are many counts of this clonotype. This may come from a read error, since a much larger clone is one base off. The conserved closing phenylalanine or tryptophan is absent in this CDR3, likely reflecting a read error. This chain joins TRBV29-1 and TRBJ2-7, with D possibly called TRBD1 or TRBD2 (5 bases each). This CDR3 is built from 13 residues. Per the germline V gene, CDR1 is SQVTM and CDR2 is ANQGSEA. V was cut by 1 base and J by 4 bases, with 11 bases left in between. The CDR3 DNA reads TGCAGCGTTGAAGGAGTCAGGGAGTACGAGCAGTACCTC. Translated, it gives CSVEGVREYEQYL.

This clonotype showed up many times. CDR3 residues: CASSRSRTPDGHQPQHF. The DNA of the CDR3 is TGTGCCAGTAGTAGGTCCCGGACACCCGACGGGCATCAGCCCCAGCATTTT. This chain uses TRBV19 with TRBJ1-5, with D possibly being TRBD1 (5 bases). The length of the CDR3 is 17 residues. Trimming cost V 4 bases and J 5 bases, with 21 bases left between them. Germline-derived CDR1 and CDR2 are LNHDA and SQIVND (reference sequence).

This chain connects TRBV15 to TRBJ1-2; TRBD1 is a possible D gene (6 bases). This CDR3 is built from 14 residues. The germline gives CDR1 LNHNV, CDR2 YYDKDF (reference sequence). Between the trimmed V and J ends, which lost 5 bases and 3 bases, there was a span of 13 bases. In DNA, the CDR3 is TGTGCCACCAGCGGTAAGGACAGAGACTATGGCTACACCTTC. Amino acid sequence: CATSGKDRDYGYTF.

This clonotype was seen at least ten times. This chain joins TRBV20-1 and TRBJ2-4, with TRBD1 identical over 7 bases. The germline V gene encodes CDR1 DFQATT and CDR2 SNEGSKA (reference sequence). The junction had 14 bases not matched to a gene; V was cut back by 6 bases and J by 3 bases. The CDR3 has 16 residues. In DNA form, the CDR3 reads TGCAGTGCCCCTGTCGTTCAAACAGGGGACAAAAACATTCAGTACTTC. Translated: CSAPVVQTGDKNIQYF.

This clonotype was observed at least ten times. V gene TRBV6-2 or TRBV6-3 combines with J gene TRBJ2-7; no clear D. The germline gives CDR1 MNHEY, CDR2 SVGEGT. V was clipped by 2 bases and J by 1 base, with 9 bases between them. The CDR3 contains 14 residues. CDR3 in DNA: TGTGCCAGCAGTTACCTAGACTCGTCCTACGAGCAGTACTTC. Protein sequence: CASSYLDSSYEQYF.

The sample holds many counts of this clonotype. The CDR3 bases are TGTGCCAGCAGACCCGGACTAGACTACATCGGGGAGCTGTTTTTT. Residues: CASRPGLDYIGELFF. The gene calls are TRBV12-3 or TRBV12-4 and TRBJ2-2; 7 bases are a match to TRBD2. The CDR3 consists of 15 residues. The ends lost 6 bases at V and 7 bases at J; junction bases unmatched: 11.

This clonotype has ten or more counts. The rearrangement links TRBV29-1 to TRBJ1-2; 8 nucleotides match TRBD1. The ends lost 2 bases at V and 8 bases at J; junction bases unmatched: 10. This CDR3 region has 14 residues. The germline V gene has CDR1 SQVTM and CDR2 ANQGSEA. CDR3 DNA sequence: TGCAGCGTTGAATTCGGGGACAGGATTTTCGGCTACACCTTC. It encodes CSVEFGDRIFGYTF.

This clonotype was observed a handful of times. Being one base from a much bigger clone, this may be a read error. This chain uses TRBV2 with TRBJ1-5; D gene uncertain. Germline lookup yields CDR1 SNHLY and CDR2 FYNNEI. With 6 bases removed from V and 1 base from J, the gap between germline ends came to 16 bases. The CDR3 is 16 residues long. CDR3: CASRSPGLGSNQPQHF. The CDR3 coding sequence is TGTGCCAGCAGGTCTCCGGGTCTCGGGAGCAATCAGCCCCAGCATTTT.

This clonotype was seen at least ten times. The chain uses TRBV6-1 and TRBJ1-5; 8 bases match TRBD1. Trimming removed 6 bases from V and 5 bases from J; junction bases left unmatched: 12. Germline V gene data show CDR1 as MNHNS and CDR2 as SASEGT. The CDR3 loop spans 16 amino acids. CDR3 sequence: CASRGRTGRTDQPQHF. CDR3 nucleotides: TGTGCCAGCAGGGGCCGGACAGGGCGAACAGATCAGCCCCAGCATTTT.

The chain employs TRBV4-1 and TRBJ2-5; D possibly matches TRBD1 or TRBD2 (5 bases each). CDR3 size: 15 residues. V lost 4 bases and J 5 bases, leaving 17 bases between the germline ends. Germline V CDR1 and CDR2: MGHRA, YSYEKL. The chain's CDR3 is CASSLSPRDGETQYF. Here the CDR3 DNA reads TGCGCCAGCAGCCTATCACCTAGGGACGGGGAGACCCAGTACTTC.

This clonotype was seen repeatedly, ten times or more. This sequence joins TRBV20-1 and TRBJ1-2; D possibly corresponds to TRBD1 (5 bases). Trimming removed 3 bases from V and 8 bases from J, with 13 bases in between. This CDR3 has 12 residues. Germline values: CDR1 DFQATT, CDR2 SNEGSKA (reference sequence). The CDR3 protein is CSASGGVGGYTF. The CDR3 bases are TGCAGTGCTAGCGGGGGGGTAGGGGGCTACACCTTC.

Note on this clonotype: This may come from a read error, since a much larger clone is one base off. The chain is built from TRBV4-2 and TRBJ2-5, with D unresolved. Per the germline V gene, CDR1 is LGHNA and CDR2 is YNFKEQ. This CDR3 is 14 amino acids long. The CDR3 nucleotides are TGTGCCAGCAGCCAAGGCCTGTGGCAAGAGGCCCAGTACTTC. Amino acid sequence: CASSQGLWQEAQYF.